This TCR beta chain was captured by sequencing in a study of cytomegalovirus exposure and HLA in healthy donors. Broader study findings: Overall, approximately 180 TCR beta chains were annotated as cytomegalovirus-associated. Analyses of presence and absence presupposed an approximately uniform sequencing depth across donors. DRB1 had the most TCR associations and HLA-C the fewest, a later analysis found, with rates varying by HLA locus.

CDR1 is SGHTA, CDR2 FQGNSA, per germline. Trimming removed 1 base at V and 5 bases at J, with 11 bases between. The CDR3 runs to 15 residues. A note on this clone: Its specificity is unknown.

This PCR relied on a set of 60 Vbeta primers and 13 Jbeta primers. Assay: immunoSEQ multiplex PCR; the TCRdb copy retains only in-frame clones and omits some. The sample has 150,000 to 200,000 clones, about four fifths seen once; the top ten hold more than 1.5%. Sequenced input: PBMCs. This sequence originates from a girl under 18 in good health and CMV-seropositive. The rearrangement joins TRBV7-2 to TRBJ1-4; D may be TRBD1 (5 bases). CDR3 sequence reads: CASSLERKGNEKLFF. The CDR3 DNA reads as TGTGCCAGCAGCTTAGAGAGGAAGGGGAATGAAAAACTGTTTTTT.